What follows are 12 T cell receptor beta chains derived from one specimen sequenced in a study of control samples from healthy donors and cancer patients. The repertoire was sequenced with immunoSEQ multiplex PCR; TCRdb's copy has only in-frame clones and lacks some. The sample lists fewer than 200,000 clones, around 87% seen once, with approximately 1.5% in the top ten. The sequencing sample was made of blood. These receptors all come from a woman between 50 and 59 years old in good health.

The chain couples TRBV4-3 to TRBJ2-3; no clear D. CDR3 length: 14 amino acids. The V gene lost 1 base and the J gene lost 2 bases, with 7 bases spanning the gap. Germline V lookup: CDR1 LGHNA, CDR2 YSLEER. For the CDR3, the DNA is TGCGCCAGCAGCCAAGCCGCACTCACAGATACGCAGTATTTT. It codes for CASSQAALTDTQYF.

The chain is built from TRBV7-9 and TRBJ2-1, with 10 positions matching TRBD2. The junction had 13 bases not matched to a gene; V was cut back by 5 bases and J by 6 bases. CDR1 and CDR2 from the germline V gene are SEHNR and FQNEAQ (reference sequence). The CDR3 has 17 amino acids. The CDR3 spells CASSTGGTSAGANEQFF. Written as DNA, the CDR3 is TGTGCCAGCAGCACTGGGGGGACTAGCGCCGGGGCCAATGAGCAGTTCTTC. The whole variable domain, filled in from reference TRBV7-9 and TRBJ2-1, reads DTGVSQNPRHKITKRGQNVTFRCDPISEHNRLYWYRQTLGQGPEFLTYFQNEAQLEKSRLLSDRFSAERPKGSFSTLEIQRTEQGDSAMYLCASSTGGTSAGANEQFFGPGTRLTVL.

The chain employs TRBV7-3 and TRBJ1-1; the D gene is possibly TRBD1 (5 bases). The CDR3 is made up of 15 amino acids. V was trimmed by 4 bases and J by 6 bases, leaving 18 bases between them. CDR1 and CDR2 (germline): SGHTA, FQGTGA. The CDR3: CASSSSGAGASEAFF. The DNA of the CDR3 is TGTGCCAGCAGCTCATCCGGGGCCGGAGCGTCTGAAGCTTTCTTT.

In DNA, the CDR3 is TGCGCCAGCAGCTTGGTGCCGGGGTCTCAAGAGACCCAGTACTTC. Translated, it gives CASSLVPGSQETQYF. The rearrangement links TRBV5-1 to TRBJ2-5; tentative D call: TRBD2 (5 bases). Germline-derived CDR1 and CDR2 are SGHRS and YFSETQ. CDR3 size: 15 residues. V lost 0 bases and J 2 bases, leaving 11 bases between the germline ends.

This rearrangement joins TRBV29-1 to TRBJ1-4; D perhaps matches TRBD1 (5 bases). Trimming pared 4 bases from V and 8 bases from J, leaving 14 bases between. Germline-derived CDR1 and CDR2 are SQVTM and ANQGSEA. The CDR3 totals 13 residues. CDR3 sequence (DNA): TGCAGCGTTGGAGGGGACCGGCGGGAAAAACTGTTTTTT. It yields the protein CSVGGDRREKLFF.

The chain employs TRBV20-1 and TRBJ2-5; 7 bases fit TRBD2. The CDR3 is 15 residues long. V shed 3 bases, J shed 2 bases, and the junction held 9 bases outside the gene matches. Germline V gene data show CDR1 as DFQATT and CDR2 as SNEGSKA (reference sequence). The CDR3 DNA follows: TGCAGTGCTAGTTCTCTAGCGGAGGGACAAGAGACCCAGTACTTC. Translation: CSASSLAEGQETQYF.

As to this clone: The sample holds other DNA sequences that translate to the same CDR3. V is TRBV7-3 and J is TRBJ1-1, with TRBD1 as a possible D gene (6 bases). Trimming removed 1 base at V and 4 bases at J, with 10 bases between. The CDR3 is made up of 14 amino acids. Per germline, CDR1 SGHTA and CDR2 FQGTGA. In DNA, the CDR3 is TGTGCCAGCAGCTTAATTGGGGGCTCCACTGAAGCTTTCTTT. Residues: CASSLIGGSTEAFF. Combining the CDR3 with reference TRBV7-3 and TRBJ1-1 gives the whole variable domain GAGVSQTPSNKVTEKGKYVELRCDPISGHTALYWYRQSLGQGPEFLIYFQGTGAADDSGLPNDRFFAVRPEGSVSTLKIQRTERGDSAVYLCASSLIGGSTEAFFGQGTRLTVV.

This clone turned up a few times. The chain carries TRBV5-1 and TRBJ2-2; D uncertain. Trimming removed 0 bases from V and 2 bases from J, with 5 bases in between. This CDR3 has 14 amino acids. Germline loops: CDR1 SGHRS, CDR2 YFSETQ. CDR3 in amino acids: CASSLGHNTGELFF. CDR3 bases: TGCGCCAGCAGCTTGGGACACAACACCGGGGAGCTGTTTTTT.

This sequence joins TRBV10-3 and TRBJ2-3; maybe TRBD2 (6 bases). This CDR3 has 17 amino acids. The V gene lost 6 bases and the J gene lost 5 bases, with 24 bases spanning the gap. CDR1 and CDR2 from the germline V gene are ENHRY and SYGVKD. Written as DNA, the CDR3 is TGTGCCATCAGGGGGAAGGTAGCGGATCTGGGGGGAGATACGCAGTATTTT. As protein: CAIRGKVADLGGDTQYF.

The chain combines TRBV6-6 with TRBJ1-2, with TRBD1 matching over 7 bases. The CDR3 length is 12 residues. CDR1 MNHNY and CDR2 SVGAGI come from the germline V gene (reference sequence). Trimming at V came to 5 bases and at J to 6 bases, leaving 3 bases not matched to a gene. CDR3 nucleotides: TGTGCCAGCAGTACCACAGGGGATGGCTACACCTTC. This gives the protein CASSTTGDGYTF.

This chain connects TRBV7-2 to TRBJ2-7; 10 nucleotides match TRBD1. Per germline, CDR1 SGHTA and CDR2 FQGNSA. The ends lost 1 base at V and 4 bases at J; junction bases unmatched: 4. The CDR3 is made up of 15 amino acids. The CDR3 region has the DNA TGTGCCAGCAGCTTAGGGTTGGGACAGGGGTACGAGCAGTACTTC. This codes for CASSLGLGQGYEQYF.

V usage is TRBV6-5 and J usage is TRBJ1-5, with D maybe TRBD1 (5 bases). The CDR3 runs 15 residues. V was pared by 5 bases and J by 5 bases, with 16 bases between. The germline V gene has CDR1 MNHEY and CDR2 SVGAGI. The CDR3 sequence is CASSPGGTPHQPQHF. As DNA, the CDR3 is TGTGCCAGCAGTCCGGGAGGGACCCCACATCAGCCCCAGCATTTT.